Detailed here is one T cell receptor beta chain. The study sampled nominally healthy donors, though unrecorded immune exposures were likely. This sample was included in a study of cytomegalovirus exposure and HLA in healthy donors. 13 Jbeta primers and 60 Vbeta primers were used for the PCR. Clones were read by immunoSEQ multiplex PCR, and TCRdb kept only the in-frame ones, dropping some. The sample lists about 190,000 clones, under 85% occurring once. CDR1 is SNHLY and CDR2 is FYNNEI in the germline V gene. This CDR3 has 15 amino acids. Unmatched junction bases numbered 11, after V lost 6 bases and J lost 8 bases.

Sequenced: PBMCs. The TCR originated in a woman between 18 and 29 years old in good health and CMV-seronegative. The rearrangement uses TRBV2 and TRBJ2-1; 9 nucleotides agree with TRBD2. In nucleotides, the CDR3 is TGTGCCAGCAGCCTCGGGACTAGCCCCTTAGATGAGCAGTTCTTC. It yields the protein CASSLGTSPLDEQFF. Together with reference TRBV2 and TRBJ2-1, the CDR3 gives the full variable domain: EPEVTQTPSHQVTQMGQEVILRCVPISNHLYFYWYRQILGQKVEFLVSFYNNEISEKSEIFDDQFSVERPDGSNFTLKIRSTKLEDSAMYFCASSLGTSPLDEQFFGPGTRLTVL.